Presented here are 10 T cell receptor beta chains from one specimen sequenced in a study of blood T cell repertoires in COVID-19. TCRdb's copy holds only in-frame clones and misses some; the assay was immunoSEQ multiplex PCR. The top ten clones hold almost 4% of a sample with 200,000 to 300,000 clones, around 92% of them seen once. The sequenced sample consisted of PBMCs or T cells enriched from blood (not recorded which). All receptors come from a woman aged 25 to 39 with acute COVID-19.

The chain recombines TRBV10-3 with TRBJ2-5, with D possibly matching TRBD1 (6 bases). Germline loops: CDR1 ENHRY, CDR2 SYGVKD. V was shortened by 8 bases and J by 1 base, with 11 bases between the two germline ends. The CDR3 loop spans 13 amino acids. CDR3 region: CAIAGTLQETQYF. The CDR3 nucleotides read TGTGCCATCGCCGGGACACTCCAAGAGACCCAGTACTTC.

The genes are TRBV3-1 (or the pseudogene TRBV3-2) and TRBJ2-1, with TRBD1 matching over 9 bases. After removal of 1 base from V and 3 bases from J, the junction contained 4 bases not matched to a gene. Germline values: CDR1 LGHDT, CDR2 YNNKEL (reference sequence). This CDR3 region has 16 residues. CDR3 sequence: CASSQGDREFYNEQFF. DNA for the CDR3: TGTGCCAGCAGCCAAGGGGACAGGGAGTTCTACAATGAGCAGTTCTTC.

V gene TRBV11-2 combines with J gene TRBJ2-1, with D possibly being TRBD1 (8 bases). Germline assignment: CDR1 SGHAT and CDR2 FQNNGV. The CDR3 has 15 amino acids. Trimming cost V 7 bases and J 7 bases, with 20 bases left between them. The CDR3 nucleotides read TGTGCCAGCACGCAAGACAGGGGAGGGATTAATGAGCAGTTCTTC. Its translation: CASTQDRGGINEQFF.

The chain employs TRBV6-5 and TRBJ1-4, with D maybe TRBD1 (6 bases). The CDR3 spans 15 residues. Trimming left V 8 bases short and J 8 bases short, with 21 bases between. Germline values: CDR1 MNHEY, CDR2 SVGAGI. CDR3 residues: CASSRGSRGLEKLFF. CDR3 nucleotide sequence: TGTGCCAGCTCTAGAGGGTCCAGGGGATTAGAAAAACTGTTTTTT.

The chain links TRBV19 to TRBJ2-7; a possible D gene is TRBD2 (6 bases). This CDR3 region has 14 residues. CDR1 LNHDA and CDR2 SQIVND come from the germline V gene (reference sequence). V was clipped by 4 bases and J by 4 bases, with 14 bases between them. The CDR3 sequence: CASSNGDSIYEQYF. The DNA for the CDR3 is TGTGCCAGTAGTAATGGGGACTCTATTTACGAGCAGTACTTC.

The chain combines TRBV30 with TRBJ1-6; possibly TRBD1 for D (5 bases). The CDR3 extends over 14 amino acids. Per the germline V gene, CDR1 is GTSNPN and CDR2 is SVGIG (reference sequence). V was trimmed by 1 base and J by 9 bases, leaving 13 bases between them. CDR3 bases: TGTGCCTGGAGTGGGGGCGGAGTACTTTCACCCCTCCACTTT. Its translation is CAWSGGGVLSPLHF.

The chain has TRBV9 and TRBJ2-7; D might be TRBD1 (6 bases). The CDR3 has 15 amino acids. The germline V gene has CDR1 SGDLS and CDR2 YYNGEE. Trimming pared 0 bases from V and 1 base from J, leaving 11 bases between. This chain's CDR3 is CASSVAGTTSYEQYF. As DNA, the CDR3 is TGTGCCAGCAGCGTAGCCGGGACAACTTCCTACGAGCAGTACTTC.

The chain employs TRBV5-1 and TRBJ1-1; possibly TRBD1 for D (5 bases). The CDR3 is made up of 16 amino acids. Per the germline V gene, CDR1 is SGHRS and CDR2 is YFSETQ. V lost 1 base and J 7 bases, leaving 20 bases between the germline ends. CDR3 loop: CASSLTDSLGLREAFF. The CDR3 DNA sequence: TGCGCCAGCAGCTTGACCGACTCGCTGGGACTGCGTGAAGCTTTCTTT.

This clone has only a few counts. The chain couples TRBV28 to TRBJ1-6; 9 nucleotides match TRBD1. With 5 bases clipped from V and 9 bases from J, the junction kept 8 bases outside the gene matches. The CDR3 consists of 15 residues. The germline V gene has CDR1 MDHEN and CDR2 SYDVKM. CDR3 protein: CASSLTTGGGSPLHF. In DNA form, the CDR3 reads TGTGCCAGCAGTCTAACGACAGGGGGAGGTTCACCCCTCCACTTT.

V is TRBV9 and J is TRBJ1-3, with D unresolved. The CDR3 consists of 16 residues. Looked up from germline, CDR1 is SGDLS and CDR2 is YYNGEE. Trimming removed 1 base from V and 0 bases from J, with 11 bases in between. The CDR3 bases are TGTGCCAGCAGCGTATGGGCAGAACGCTCTGGAAACACCATATATTTT. Its protein product is CASSVWAERSGNTIYF.